One sample yielded the 10 T cell receptor beta chains listed below, sequenced in a study of tumour-infiltrating T cells in Burkitt lymphoma. Clones were read by immunoSEQ multiplex PCR, and TCRdb kept only the in-frame ones, dropping some. The profile shows roughly 5,300 clones, roughly 10% of them singletons. The sequenced material came from tumor tissue. The source is a human donor with diffuse large B-cell lymphoma.

The chain has TRBV7-2 and TRBJ2-7; 7 bases match TRBD1. Per the germline V gene, CDR1 is SGHTA and CDR2 is FQGNSA. The CDR3 is made up of 15 amino acids. J lost 2 bases, V lost 1 base, and 5 bases had no gene match. CDR3 DNA sequence: TGTGCCAGCAGCTTAGTCCCAGGGGGACCCTACGAGCAGTACTTC. The encoded protein is CASSLVPGGPYEQYF.

This clone was observed a few times. CDR3 region: CASSPTASTSTDTQYF. CDR3 sequence (DNA): TGCGCCAGCAGCCCAACGGCCAGCACTAGCACAGATACGCAGTATTTT. The genes are TRBV10-1 and TRBJ2-3, with D uncertain. The length of the CDR3 is 16 residues. Germline V gives CDR1 WNHNN, CDR2 SYGVQD (reference sequence). The V gene lost 6 bases and the J gene lost 0 bases, with 16 bases spanning the gap.

This clone was detected only a few times. The CDR3: CASSLDWMGAYEQYF. The DNA of the CDR3 is TGTGCCAGCAGCTTGGATTGGATGGGGGCCTACGAGCAGTACTTC. This chain uses TRBV5-4 with TRBJ2-7, with D tentatively TRBD1 or TRBD2 (5 bases each). CDR1 is SGHNT, CDR2 YYREEE, per germline (reference sequence). This CDR3 spans 15 amino acids. Between the trimmed V and J ends, which lost 0 bases and 2 bases, there was a span of 12 bases.

The chain combines TRBV9 with TRBJ1-2; D unclear. Germline-derived CDR1 and CDR2 are SGDLS and YYNGEE. There are 13 residues in the CDR3. V was clipped by 0 bases and J by 3 bases, with 6 bases between them. Written as DNA, the CDR3 is TGTGCCAGCAGCGTAGGGACCGACTATGGCTACACCTTC. This translates into CASSVGTDYGYTF.

The gene calls are TRBV11-3 and TRBJ2-3; 11 positions match TRBD1. Per germline, CDR1 SGHNT and CDR2 YENEEA. With V trimmed by 5 bases and J by 1 base, 8 bases remained unmatched. The CDR3 has 17 residues. The CDR3 sequence is CASSPAGQGGGTDTQYF. The CDR3 nucleotides read TGTGCCAGCAGCCCGGCGGGACAGGGGGGGGGCACAGATACGCAGTATTTT. Combining the CDR3 with reference TRBV11-3 and TRBJ2-3 gives the whole variable domain EAGVVQSPRYKIIEKKQPVAFWCNPISGHNTLYWYLQNLGQGPELLIRYENEEAVDDSQLPKDRFSAERLKGVDSTLKIQPAELGDSAVYLCASSPAGQGGGTDTQYFGPGTRLTVL.

This clone has only a few counts. The chain couples TRBV4-2 to TRBJ2-3, with D hard to call. The CDR3 has 16 amino acids. V shed 1 base and J shed 5 bases, with 16 bases lying between them. The germline V gene has CDR1 LGHNA and CDR2 YNFKEQ. CDR3 residues: CASSQASTVRGDTQYF. CDR3 bases: TGTGCCAGCAGCCAAGCGTCGACCGTCAGAGGAGATACGCAGTATTTT.

This chain uses TRBV2 with TRBJ1-3; D is undetermined. Germline V gene lookup returns CDR1 SNHLY and CDR2 FYNNEI. The V end lost 2 bases, the J end lost 0 bases, and 5 bases lay between the germline ends. This CDR3 region has 14 residues. The CDR3 DNA reads as TGTGCCAGCAGTGAATCGTCCTCTGGAAACACCATATATTTT. It yields the protein CASSESSSGNTIYF.

This clone came up a few times. The chain joins TRBV19 to TRBJ1-1; D is ambiguous. This CDR3 spans 15 amino acids. Germline V gene sequence: CDR1 LNHDA, CDR2 SQIVND (reference sequence). Deletions cut 3 bases from V and 1 base from J, with 12 bases between. CDR3 coding DNA: TGTGCCAGTAGTATTCAATCATGGGGGAACACTGAAGCTTTCTTT. This sequence encodes CASSIQSWGNTEAFF.

The chain employs TRBV27 and TRBJ2-5; the match to TRBD2 covers 9 bases. The germline CDR1 and CDR2 sequences are MNHEY and SMNVEV (reference sequence). The CDR3 covers 15 residues. V lost 5 bases to trimming and J lost 5 bases; unmatched junction nucleotides: 9. The CDR3: CASSPSLAGGETQYF. The DNA for the CDR3 is TGTGCCAGCAGTCCATCTTTGGCGGGGGGGGAGACCCAGTACTTC.

This clone was detected a few times. The chain links TRBV4-3 to TRBJ1-1, with unresolved D. V was pared by 0 bases and J by 3 bases, with 8 bases between. The CDR3 is made up of 14 amino acids. Germline V CDR1 and CDR2: LGHNA, YSLEER. The CDR3 nucleotides are TGCGCCAGCAGCCAAGATTCCGGGGACACTGAAGCTTTCTTT. The encoded protein is CASSQDSGDTEAFF.